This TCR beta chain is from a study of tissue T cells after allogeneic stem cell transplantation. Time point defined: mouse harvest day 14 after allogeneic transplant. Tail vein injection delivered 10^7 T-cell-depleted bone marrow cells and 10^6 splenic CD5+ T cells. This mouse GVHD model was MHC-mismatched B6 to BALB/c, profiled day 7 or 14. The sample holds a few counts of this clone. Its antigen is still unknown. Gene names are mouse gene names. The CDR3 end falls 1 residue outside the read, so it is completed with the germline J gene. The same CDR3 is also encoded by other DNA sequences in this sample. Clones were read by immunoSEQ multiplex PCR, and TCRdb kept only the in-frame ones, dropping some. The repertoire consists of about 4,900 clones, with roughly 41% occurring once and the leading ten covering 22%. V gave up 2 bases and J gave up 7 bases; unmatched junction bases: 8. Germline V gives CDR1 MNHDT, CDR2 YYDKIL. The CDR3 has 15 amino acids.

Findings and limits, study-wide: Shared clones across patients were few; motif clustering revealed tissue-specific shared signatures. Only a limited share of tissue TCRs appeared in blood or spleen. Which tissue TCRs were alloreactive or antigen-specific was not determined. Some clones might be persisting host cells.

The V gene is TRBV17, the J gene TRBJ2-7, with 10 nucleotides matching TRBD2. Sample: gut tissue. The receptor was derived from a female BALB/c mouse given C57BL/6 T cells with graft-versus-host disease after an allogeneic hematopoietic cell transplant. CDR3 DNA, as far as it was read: TGTGCTAGCAGTAGATGGCTGGGGGGGCGGGGGGAACAGTAC. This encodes CASSRWLGGRGEQY. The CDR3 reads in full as CASSRWLGGRGEQYF.